This section outlines one TCR beta chain sequence together with its context. What it binds is not known. The sample is drawn from a study of cytomegalovirus exposure and HLA in healthy donors. Study-wide results and caveats: When presence/absence was analysed, sequencing depth was taken to be roughly uniform across donors. In a later analysis, at a false discovery rate of 0.05, roughly 16,000 TCR beta sequences matched HLA alleles. Later analysis identified several of the most significant clusters that appeared linked to common viral pathogens.

The CDR3 loop spans 14 amino acids. V was clipped by 0 bases and J by 9 bases; unmatched bases: 5. CDR1 and CDR2 from the germline V gene are SGHDT and YYEEEE. Use of 60 Vbeta and 13 Jbeta primers characterized the PCR. Produced via immunoSEQ multiplex PCR; TCRdb's table is partial and in-frame only. The sample includes 150,000 or so clones, around 82% of them seen just once. The origin of this receptor is a woman between 50 and 59 years old in good health and CMV-seropositive. Sequenced material: PBMCs. This chain uses TRBV5-6 with TRBJ1-4; 7 bases agree with TRBD1. CDR3 sequence reads: CASSLGQGNKKLFF. The CDR3 DNA follows: TGTGCCAGCAGCTTGGGACAGGGCAATAAAAAACTGTTTTTT.